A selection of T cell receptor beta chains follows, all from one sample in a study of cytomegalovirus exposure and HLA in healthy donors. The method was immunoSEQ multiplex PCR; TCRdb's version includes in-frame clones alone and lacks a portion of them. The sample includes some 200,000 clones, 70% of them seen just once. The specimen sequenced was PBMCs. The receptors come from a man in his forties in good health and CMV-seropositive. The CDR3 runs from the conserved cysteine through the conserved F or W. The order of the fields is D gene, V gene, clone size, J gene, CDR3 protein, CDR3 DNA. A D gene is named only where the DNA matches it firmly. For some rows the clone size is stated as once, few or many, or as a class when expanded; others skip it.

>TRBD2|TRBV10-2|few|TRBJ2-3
CASSEGLGGTDTQYF
TGCGCCAGCAGTGAGGGACTAGGAGGCACAGATACGCAGTATTTT
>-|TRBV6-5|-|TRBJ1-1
CASSRGVENTEAFF
TGTGCCAGCAGTCGGGGGGTAGAGAACACTGAAGCTTTCTTT
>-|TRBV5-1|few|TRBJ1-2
CASSFTGAQNYGYTF
TGCGCCAGCAGCTTTACAGGAGCCCAAAACTATGGCTACACCTTC
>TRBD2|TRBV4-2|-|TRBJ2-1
CASSQDPGLAGGYNEQFF
TGTGCCAGCAGCCAAGATCCGGGACTAGCGGGGGGCTACAATGAGCAGTTCTTC
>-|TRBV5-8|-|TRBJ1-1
CASSLDWGQTEAFF
TGTGCCAGCAGCTTGGACTGGGGGCAAACTGAAGCTTTCTTT
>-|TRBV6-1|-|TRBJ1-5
CASSRQDNQPQHF
TGTGCCAGCAGTCGACAGGACAATCAGCCCCAGCATTTT
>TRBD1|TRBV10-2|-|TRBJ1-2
CASSAPADRADYGYTF
TGCGCCAGCAGCGCGCCGGCGGACAGGGCGGACTATGGCTACACCTTC
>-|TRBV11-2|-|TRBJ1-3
CASSLRGGNSGNTIYF
TGTGCCAGCAGCTTAAGAGGCGGAAACTCTGGAAACACCATATATTTT
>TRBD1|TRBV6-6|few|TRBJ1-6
CASWAGGYNSPLHF
TGTGCCAGCTGGGCAGGGGGTTATAATTCACCCCTCCACTTT
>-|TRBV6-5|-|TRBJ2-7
CASSYYRGAGEQYF
TGTGCCAGCAGTTATTATCGGGGGGCTGGAGAGCAGTACTTC
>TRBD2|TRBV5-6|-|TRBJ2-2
CASRLAGDLNTGELFF
TGTGCCAGCAGACTAGCGGGGGACTTGAACACCGGGGAGCTGTTTTTT
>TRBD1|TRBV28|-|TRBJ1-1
CASRAEGALTSAFF
TGTGCCAGCAGGGCCGAGGGGGCTTTAACTTCGGCTTTCTTT
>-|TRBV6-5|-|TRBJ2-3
CASRRGDTQYF
TGTGCCAGCAGAAGGGGGGATACGCAGTATTTT
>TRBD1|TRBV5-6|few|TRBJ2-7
CASSLTGGGQYF
TGTGCCAGCAGCTTGACAGGGGGCGGGCAGTACTTC
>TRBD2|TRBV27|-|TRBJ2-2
CASSLSGGGAVGELFF
TGTGCCAGCAGTTTAAGCGGCGGGGGGGCGGTCGGGGAGCTGTTTTTT
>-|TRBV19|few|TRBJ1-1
CASSPAPGTEAFF
TGTGCCAGTAGCCCTGCGCCAGGCACTGAAGCTTTCTTT
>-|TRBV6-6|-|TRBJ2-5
CATGGSETQYF
TGTGCCACCGGGGGTTCAGAGACCCAGTACTTC
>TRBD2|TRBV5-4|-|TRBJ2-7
CASSWAGTSGGLSYEQYF
TGTGCCAGCAGCTGGGCCGGGACTAGCGGGGGCCTCTCCTACGAGCAGTACTTC
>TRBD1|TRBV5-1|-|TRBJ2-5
CASSHRDRETQYF
TGCGCCAGCAGCCACCGGGACAGAGAGACCCAGTACTTC
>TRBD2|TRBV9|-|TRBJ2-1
CASSPSQLAGASYNEQFF
TGTGCCAGCAGCCCTTCTCAACTAGCGGGGGCGTCCTACAATGAGCAGTTCTTC
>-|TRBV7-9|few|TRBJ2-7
CASSWAYEQYF
TGTGCCAGCAGCTGGGCTTACGAGCAGTACTTC
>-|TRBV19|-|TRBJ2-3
CASSIGRVSTDTQYF
TGTGCCAGTAGTATCGGCAGGGTAAGCACAGATACGCAGTATTTT
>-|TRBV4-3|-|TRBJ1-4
CASSQGGEPNEKLFF
TGCGCCAGCAGCCAAGGGGGGGAGCCCAATGAAAAACTGTTTTTT
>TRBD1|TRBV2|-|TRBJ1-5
CASGQGISNQPQHF
TGTGCCAGCGGACAGGGGATAAGCAATCAGCCCCAGCATTTT
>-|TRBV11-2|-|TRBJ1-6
CASSFQGGSYNSPLHF
TGTGCCAGCAGCTTCCAGGGAGGGTCCTATAATTCACCCCTCCACTTT
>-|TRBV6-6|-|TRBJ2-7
CASTPPGGPSDEQYF
TGTGCCAGCACTCCGCCAGGGGGGCCAAGCGACGAGCAGTACTTC